The clone carrying this T cell receptor beta chain was counted many times. These data originate in a study of T-cell reconstitution after alpha-beta-depleted transplantation in children. J gave up 6 bases and V 5 bases, and 15 bases lay outside the gene matches. The CDR3 spans 15 residues. Germline loops: CDR1 DFQATT, CDR2 SNEGSKA (reference sequence). The TCRbeta library was prepared with unique molecular identifiers. MiXCR, applied by TCRdb to the PCR reads, yields one record per CDR3 protein. Of roughly 200,000 distinct CDR3 sequences in the sample, roughly 6.8% were seen once. The material was PBMCs from the stem cell graft donor, obtained from the stem cell graft. This chain uses TRBV20-1 with TRBJ2-7, with 8 bases lining up with TRBD1. The sequence derives from a human donor who donated a stem cell graft to a child with Wiskott-Aldrich syndrome. CDR3 protein: CSAPLSDTGGGEQYF. DNA of the CDR3: TGCAGTGCTCCCCTAAGCGATACAGGGGGAGGCGAGCAGTACTTC.